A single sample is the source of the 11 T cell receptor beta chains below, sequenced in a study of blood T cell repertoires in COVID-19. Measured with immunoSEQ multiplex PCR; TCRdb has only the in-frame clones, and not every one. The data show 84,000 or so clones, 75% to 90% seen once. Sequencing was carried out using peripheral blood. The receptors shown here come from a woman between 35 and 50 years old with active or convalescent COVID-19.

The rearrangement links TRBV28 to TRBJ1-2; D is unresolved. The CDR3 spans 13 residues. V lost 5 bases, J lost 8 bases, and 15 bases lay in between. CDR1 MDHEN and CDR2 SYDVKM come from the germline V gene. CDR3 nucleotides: TGTGCCAGCAGTCTTACAGCCCGCGGGGGCTACACCTTC. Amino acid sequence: CASSLTARGGYTF.

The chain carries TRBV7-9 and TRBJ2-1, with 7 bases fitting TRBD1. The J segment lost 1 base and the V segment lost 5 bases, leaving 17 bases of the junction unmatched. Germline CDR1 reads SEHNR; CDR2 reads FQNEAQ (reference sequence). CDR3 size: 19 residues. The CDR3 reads CASSTRAQGGLGSYNEQFF. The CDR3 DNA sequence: TGTGCCAGCAGCACTCGGGCGCAAGGGGGCCTGGGGTCCTACAATGAGCAGTTCTTC.

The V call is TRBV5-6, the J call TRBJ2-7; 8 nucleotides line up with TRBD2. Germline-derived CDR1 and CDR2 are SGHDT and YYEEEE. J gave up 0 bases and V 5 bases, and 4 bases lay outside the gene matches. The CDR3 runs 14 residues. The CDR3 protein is CASRRRGGSYEQYF. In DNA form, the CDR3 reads TGTGCCAGCAGACGTCGGGGGGGCTCCTACGAGCAGTACTTC.

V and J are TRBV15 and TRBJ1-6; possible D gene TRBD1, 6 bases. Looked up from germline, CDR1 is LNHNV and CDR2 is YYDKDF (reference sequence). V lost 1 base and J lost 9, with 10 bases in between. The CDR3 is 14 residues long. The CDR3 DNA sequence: TGTGCCACCAGCAGAGGAACAGGGAGTTCACCCCTCCACTTT. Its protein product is CATSRGTGSSPLHF. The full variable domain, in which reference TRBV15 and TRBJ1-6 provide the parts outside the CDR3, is DAMVIQNPRYQVTQFGKPVTLSCSQTLNHNVMYWYQQKSSQAPKLLFHYYDKDFNNEADTPDNFQSRRPNTSFCFLDIRSPGLGDTAMYLCATSRGTGSSPLHFGNGTRLTVT.

CDR3 sequence: CASSPSGSYNEQFF. DNA for the CDR3: TGTGCCAGCAGCCCTAGCGGGTCCTACAATGAGCAGTTCTTC. The V call is TRBV7-3, the J call TRBJ2-1, with 8 bases that match TRBD2. J lost 1 base, V lost 5 bases, and 1 base had no gene match. This CDR3 contains 14 residues. Per the germline V gene, CDR1 is SGHTA and CDR2 is FQGTGA.

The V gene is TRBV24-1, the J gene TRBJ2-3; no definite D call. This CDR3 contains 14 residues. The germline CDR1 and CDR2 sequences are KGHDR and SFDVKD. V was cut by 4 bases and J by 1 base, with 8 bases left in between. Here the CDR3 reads CATSDSVRTDTQYF. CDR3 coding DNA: TGTGCCACCAGTGACTCGGTACGCACAGATACGCAGTATTTT.

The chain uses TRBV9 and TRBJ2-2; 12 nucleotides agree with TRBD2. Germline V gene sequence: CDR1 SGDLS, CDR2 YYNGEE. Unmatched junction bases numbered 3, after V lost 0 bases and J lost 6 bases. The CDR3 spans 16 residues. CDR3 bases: TGTGCCAGCAGCGTAGGACTAGCGGGGGCGTCCGGGGAGCTGTTTTTT. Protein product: CASSVGLAGASGELFF.

The CDR3 spells CASSRAGQGNSPLHF. In DNA form, the CDR3 reads TGTGCCAGCAGTCGGGCGGGACAGGGAAATTCACCCCTCCACTTT. The chain employs TRBV27 and TRBJ1-6, with 9 bases fitting TRBD1. CDR1 and CDR2 (germline): MNHEY, SMNVEV (reference sequence). With 5 bases clipped from V and 7 bases from J, the junction kept 6 bases outside the gene matches. CDR3 length: 15 amino acids.

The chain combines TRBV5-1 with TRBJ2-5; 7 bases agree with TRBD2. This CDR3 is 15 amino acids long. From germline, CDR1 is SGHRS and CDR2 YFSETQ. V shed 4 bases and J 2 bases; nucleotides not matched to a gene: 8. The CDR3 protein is CASSPRPGGQETQYF. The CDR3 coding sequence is TGCGCCAGCAGCCCAAGACCCGGGGGGCAAGAGACCCAGTACTTC.

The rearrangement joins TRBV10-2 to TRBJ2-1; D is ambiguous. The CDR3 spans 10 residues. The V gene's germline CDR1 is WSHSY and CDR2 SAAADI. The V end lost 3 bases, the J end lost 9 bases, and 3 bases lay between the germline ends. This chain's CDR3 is CASSDGEQFF. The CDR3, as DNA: TGCGCCAGCAGTGACGGTGAGCAGTTCTTC.

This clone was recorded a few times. CDR3 residues: CASSLRGPLDEQYF. Here the CDR3 DNA reads TGTGCCAGCAGTTTGAGGGGGCCGTTGGACGAGCAGTACTTC. The chain employs TRBV27 and TRBJ2-7, with TRBD1 matching 7 bases. CDR3 size: 14 residues. V lost 3 bases to trimming and J lost 5 bases; unmatched junction nucleotides: 7. CDR1 is MNHEY, CDR2 SMNVEV, per germline (reference sequence).